Below, one T cell receptor (beta chain) is given with its context. Its antigen is unidentified. This sample is drawn from a study of CD8+ T cells in alopecia areata. Study information: Each day, treated patients took oral tofacitinib twice, at 5 to 10 mg per dose.

Study-level points and caveats: In lesional scalp, particularly from alopecia totalis/universalis, clonality was higher than in normal scalp. Within the top 100, expanded CD8+ clones significantly decreased with tofacitinib, as did scalp clonality. Mice gave a clearer picture of TCR sharing than patients did, possibly for HLA-related reasons.

Trimming took off 3 bases at V and 6 bases at J, with 12 bases between the two ends. The CDR3 is 13 residues long. Germline V gene data show CDR1 as SGDLS and CDR2 as YYNGEE. Treatment defined: oral pan-JAK inhibitor, 5-10 mg twice daily. Reverse transcription of extracted RNA yielded cDNA, which provided the sequencing template. TCRdb keeps only in-frame clones here, not all; method: immunoSEQ multiplex PCR. The sample consists of 190,000 or so clones, roughly three fifths of them appearing once. The clonotype comes from a human donor with alopecia areata. The chain recombines TRBV9 with TRBJ1-1; D unresolved. Here the sequenced sample was CD4+ T cells sorted from blood, taken at week 4, from a patient treated with tofacitinib. CDR3: CASSASHSAEAFF. CDR3 nucleotides: TGTGCCAGCAGCGCATCACACTCGGCTGAAGCTTTCTTT.